This is a list of T cell receptor beta chains from one sample in a study of cytomegalovirus exposure and HLA in healthy donors. Profiling relied on immunoSEQ multiplex PCR, and the TCRdb table lists in-frame clones only, not all of them. The table lists roughly 170,000 clones, 80% of them singletons. Input material: PBMCs. Receptor source: a man aged 25-45 years in good health and CMV-seropositive. CDR3s include the opening cysteine and the closing phenylalanine or tryptophan. Each record gives: CDR3 length, D gene, clone size, V gene, J gene, CDR3 DNA, CDR3 protein. A D gene is named only where the DNA matches it firmly. Clone size is not always given. Where it is, it says once, few, many or a class for expanded clones.

>11|-|-|TRBV28|TRBJ2-3
TGTGCCAGCAGCACCGGTACGGCGCAGTATTTT
CASSTGTAQYF
>12|-|-|TRBV30|TRBJ2-1
TGTGCCTGGAGTGTCAAGGGGAATGAGCAGTTCTTC
CAWSVKGNEQFF
>18|TRBD2|-|TRBV7-2|TRBJ2-3
TGTGCCAGCAGCGTACCCCCACCTAGCGGAAGAAGCACAGATACGCAGTATTTT
CASSVPPPSGRSTDTQYF
>18|-|few|TRBV2|TRBJ2-4
TGTGCCAGCAGTGAATTTGGGACAAGCTCCTGGGACAAAAACATTCAGTACTTC
CASSEFGTSSWDKNIQYF
>13|-|-|TRBV6-5|TRBJ2-3
TGTGCCAGCAGTTACGGAGAGGGAAATACGCAGTATTTT
CASSYGEGNTQYF
>15|TRBD1|-|TRBV30|TRBJ1-2
TGTGCCTGGATGCTCTGGACAGGGGGCATCTATGGCTACACCTTC
CAWMLWTGGIYGYTF
>15|-|-|TRBV27|TRBJ2-7
TGTGCCAGCAGTCAGGGGGGACCGAATACCTACGAGCAGTACTTC
CASSQGGPNTYEQYF
>16|-|-|TRBV6-5|TRBJ2-7
TGTGCCAGCAGCTACCGTTTGGGGGGGGGCGTGTACGAGCAGTACTTC
CASSYRLGGGVYEQYF
>17|TRBD1|-|TRBV5-1|TRBJ1-2
TGCGCCAGCAGCTTGAACTATGGGACAGACCACCGCTATGGCTACACCTTC
CASSLNYGTDHRYGYTF
>13|-|-|TRBV7-2|TRBJ1-2
TGTGCCAGCAGCTTAGCAGGGGACTATGGCTACACCTTC
CASSLAGDYGYTF
>15|TRBD2|-|TRBV7-2|TRBJ2-7
TGTGCCAGCAGCTTGACTAGCGGGGGCTCCTACGAGCAGTACTTC
CASSLTSGGSYEQYF
>14|-|-|TRBV7-6|TRBJ1-5
TGTGCCAGCAGCTTAGGACTAGGGTCGGGGCCCCAGCATTTT
CASSLGLGSGPQHF
>18|TRBD1|-|TRBV5-4|TRBJ2-1
TGTGCCAGCAGCGTGGAGTCGGGGACAGGGGTCATTTACAATGAGCAGTTCTTC
CASSVESGTGVIYNEQFF
>11|TRBD2|-|TRBV25-1|TRBJ2-7
TGTGCCACCGGGGGGGGGTACGAGCAGTACTTC
CATGGGYEQYF
>12|-|few|TRBV15|TRBJ1-2
TGTGCCACCAGCAGAGTTCGCGCGGGCTACACCTTC
CATSRVRAGYTF
>14|-|-|TRBV7-9|TRBJ1-1
TGTGCCAGCAGCCCTGGGACATTGAACACTGAAGCTTTCTTT
CASSPGTLNTEAFF
>14|TRBD2|-|TRBV7-9|TRBJ2-1
TGTTCCAGCAGCTTAGGGGGACTAGTCAATGAGCAGTTCTTC
CSSSLGGLVNEQFF
>11|TRBD2|once|TRBV7-2|TRBJ2-3
TGTAGCGGGGGGGCCGGAGATACGCAGTATTTT
CSGGAGDTQYF
>12|-|few|TRBV29-1|TRBJ2-1
TGCAGCGTTCAACCAGGGTGGGATGAGCAGTTCTTC
CSVQPGWDEQFF
>16|TRBD2|few|TRBV5-4|TRBJ2-3
TGTGCCAGCAGCTTGGAAGCGGGAGGTCCCACAGATACGCAGTATTTT
CASSLEAGGPTDTQYF
>15|TRBD1|-|TRBV15|TRBJ2-5
TGTACCACCAGCAGGGAAGGGACAGGTGGAGAGACCCAGTACTTC
CTTSREGTGGETQYF
>15|-|-|TRBV7-3|TRBJ2-5
TGTGCCAGCAGCTTAAGGGGGACATACCAAGAGACCCAGTACTTC
CASSLRGTYQETQYF
>16|TRBD2|-|TRBV7-9|TRBJ2-3
TGTGCCAGCAGCAGGGGGATAGCGGGGGGCACAGATACGCAGTATTTT
CASSRGIAGGTDTQYF
>17|TRBD1|-|TRBV6-1|TRBJ2-7
TGTGCCAGCAGTGAAGCAATTTCCGGGACAGGTCACTACGAGCAGTACTTC
CASSEAISGTGHYEQYF
>15|-|-|TRBV7-2|TRBJ1-3
TGTGCCAGCAGCCAGGACAGTCGGCAAGGAAACACCATATATTTT
CASSQDSRQGNTIYF
>14|-|few|TRBV7-2|TRBJ2-1
TGTGCCAGCAGCCCCCACGCCGGCTACAATGAGCAGTTCTTC
CASSPHAGYNEQFF
>14|-|-|TRBV2|TRBJ2-5
TGTGCCAGCAATGAGGAGGCATTGGGGGAGACCCAGTACTTC
CASNEEALGETQYF
>15|-|once|TRBV18|TRBJ1-6
TGTGCCAGCTCACCATTGGGGGCCGATAATTCACCCCTCCACTTT
CASSPLGADNSPLHF
>13|TRBD1|-|TRBV2|TRBJ1-5
TGTGCCAGCGGGACAGGGAAAGGTCAGCCCCAGCATTTT
CASGTGKGQPQHF
>13|-|-|TRBV11-3|TRBJ1-2
TGTGCCAGCAGCACCCGGGGGATCTATGGCTACACCTTC
CASSTRGIYGYTF
>16|-|-|TRBV11-2|TRBJ1-3
TGTGCCAGCAGCTTATCGGGGGGGAGCTCTGGAAACACCATATATTTT
CASSLSGGSSGNTIYF
>15|TRBD1|-|TRBV28|TRBJ2-1
TGTGCCAGCAGTCCCGGGACAGGGGGTAACAATGAGCAGTTCTTC
CASSPGTGGNNEQFF
>15|-|-|TRBV13|TRBJ1-6
TGTGCCAGCAGCTTAGGCCAGGGTAGTCGTTCACCCCTCCACTTT
CASSLGQGSRSPLHF
>16|TRBD2|-|TRBV5-1|TRBJ2-2
TGCGCCAGCAGCCCTCGGGGGGGTGAGAACACCGGGGAGCTGTTTTTT
CASSPRGGENTGELFF
>11|-|-|TRBV28|TRBJ2-7
TGTGCCAGCAGTTTCGCGGACGAGCAGTACTTC
CASSFADEQYF
>16|-|once|TRBV29-1|TRBJ1-2
TGCAGCGTTGAAGTACGTCAGGCAACCCTTATTAATGGCTACACCTTC
CSVEVRQATLINGYTF
>15|TRBD1|few|TRBV30|TRBJ2-7
TGTGCCTGGAGTGTGGGGACAGCCAGCTCCTACGAGCAGTACTTC
CAWSVGTASSYEQYF
>11|-|-|TRBV28|TRBJ2-7
TGTGCCAGCGGGGCATACTACGAGCAGTACTTC
CASGAYYEQYF
>15|-|-|TRBV4-3|TRBJ2-1
TGCGCCAGCAGCCAAGATCTGGCAGGCCACAATGAGCAGTTCTTC
CASSQDLAGHNEQFF
>15|-|-|TRBV11-2|TRBJ2-5
TGTGCCAGCAGAAAGGTTACAGGGACACAAGAGACCCAGTACTTC
CASRKVTGTQETQYF
>12|TRBD1|-|TRBV2|TRBJ2-7
TGTGCCAGCAGGGGGGACAGTTACGAGCAGTACTTC
CASRGDSYEQYF
>16|TRBD2|-|TRBV5-1|TRBJ2-1
TGCGCCAGCAGCGAAACGGGACTAGCGGTTATCAATGAGCAGTTCTTC
CASSETGLAVINEQFF
>14|-|-|TRBV7-9|TRBJ1-2
TGTGCCAGCAGCCAGCTTGGGAGGGTTGATGGCTACACCTTC
CASSQLGRVDGYTF
>18|TRBD1|-|TRBV25-1|TRBJ1-1
TGTGCCAGCAGTGAAACACCTGTTGGGACAGTCATGAACACTGAAGCTTTCTTT
CASSETPVGTVMNTEAFF
>15|-|-|TRBV18|TRBJ2-3
TGTGCCAGCACCCGTGGGCAGGGGAAGACAGATACGCAGTATTTT
CASTRGQGKTDTQYF
>15|-|-|TRBV28|TRBJ2-2
TGTGCCAGCAGTTTCGCAACTCTAAACACCGGGGAGCTGTTTTTT
CASSFATLNTGELFF
>14|TRBD2|-|TRBV6-5|TRBJ2-7
TGTGCCAGTGCCCGTGGCGCGGGAGGGGGCGAGCAGTACTTC
CASARGAGGGEQYF
>16|TRBD1|few|TRBV27|TRBJ1-6
TGTGCCAGCAGACGGACAGGGGGCGCCTATAATTCACCCCTCCACTTT
CASRRTGGAYNSPLHF
>17|TRBD1|few|TRBV7-6|TRBJ1-4
TGTGCCAGCAGCCCGACAGGGGCCTCTGCCGGGTGGGAAAAACTGTTTTTT
CASSPTGASAGWEKLFF
>13|-|-|TRBV2|TRBJ2-7
TGTGCCAGCATTTACGGGGACACCTACGAGCAGTACTTC
CASIYGDTYEQYF
>14|TRBD1|-|TRBV4-1|TRBJ2-1
TGCGCCAGCGGCCTAATTGACAGGGATAATGAGCAGTTCTTC
CASGLIDRDNEQFF
>15|TRBD1|few|TRBV18|TRBJ1-6
TGTGCCAGCTCACCAGGGGACAGGGAAGTATCACCCCTCCACTTT
CASSPGDREVSPLHF
>16|TRBD2|-|TRBV6-6|TRBJ2-1
TGTGCCAGCAGTTACTCGGTCGGGAGGGCAAACAATGAGCAGTTCTTC
CASSYSVGRANNEQFF
>14|-|-|TRBV7-2|TRBJ2-7
TGTGCCAGCAGCCCTGCGGGGATCCCCTACGAGCAGTACTTC
CASSPAGIPYEQYF
>15|TRBD1|-|TRBV28|TRBJ2-7
TGTGCCAGCACCAAACCCGGGACAGGCGCCTACGAGCAGTACTTC
CASTKPGTGAYEQYF
>14|TRBD1|-|TRBV7-9|TRBJ1-1
TGTGCCAGCAGCATGGGACAGACAAGAACTGAAGCTTTCTTT
CASSMGQTRTEAFF
>16|-|-|TRBV7-2|TRBJ2-6
TGTGCCAGCAGCTTAGCCGGTCTATCTGGGGCCAACGTCCTGACTTTC
CASSLAGLSGANVLTF
>15|-|-|TRBV6-5|TRBJ2-3
TGTGCCAGCAGTTACTCGAGCGGGAGCACAGATACGCAGTATTTT
CASSYSSGSTDTQYF
>15|-|-|TRBV5-1|TRBJ2-5
TGCGCCAGCAGCTTAGGGGGGGGCCCCGGAGAGACCCAGTACTTC
CASSLGGGPGETQYF